This TCR beta chain was recorded in a study of T cell responses to AZD1222 COVID-19 vaccine. Study-wide points: Recipients of two AZD1222 doses showed rising Spike-specific TCR breadth and depth. Reportedly, nearly half the spike-specific TCRs target unmutated variant regions.

TCRdb's copy holds only in-frame clones and misses some; the assay was immunoSEQ multiplex PCR. The sample lists just over 70,000 clones, 85% occurring once. This clone was recorded once. Its antigen is still unknown. V dropped 5 bases and J dropped 3 bases, with 11 bases sitting between them. From germline, CDR1 is SGHTA and CDR2 FQGNSA. This CDR3 spans 13 amino acids. Sequencing used peripheral blood, obtained on day 0 of AZD1222 vaccination. The sequence came from an adult in good health. The chain joins TRBV7-2 to TRBJ2-7; D ambiguous. As DNA, the CDR3 is TGTGCCAGCAGCCCCAGTCTGCTCTACGAGCAGTACTTC. Translation gives CASSPSLLYEQYF.